This TCR beta chain derives from a study of response to subunit inactivated influenza vaccine. This clonotype was recorded many times. Its antigen is not identified. The CDR3 totals 13 residues. Germline loops: CDR1 ENHRY, CDR2 SYGVKD. With 10 bases clipped from V and 6 bases from J, the junction kept 4 bases outside the gene matches. TCRdb passed the RT-PCR reads through MiXCR, listing each CDR3 protein once. The table shows approximately 530,000 distinct CDR3 sequences, with 7.6% occurring only once. Overall study findings and caveats: A suggestion made by the authors is that each seasonal influenza vaccination recruits few new T cells.

The V gene is TRBV10-3, the J gene TRBJ2-3, with 13 bases lining up with TRBD2. This sequence originates from a man aged 50 to 69 who received an inactivated influenza vaccine. The sample was PBMCs from blood, taken less than 30 months after vaccination. CDR3 DNA: TGTGCCACGGGACTAGCGGGGTCGGATACGCAGTATTTT. Protein sequence: CATGLAGSDTQYF.